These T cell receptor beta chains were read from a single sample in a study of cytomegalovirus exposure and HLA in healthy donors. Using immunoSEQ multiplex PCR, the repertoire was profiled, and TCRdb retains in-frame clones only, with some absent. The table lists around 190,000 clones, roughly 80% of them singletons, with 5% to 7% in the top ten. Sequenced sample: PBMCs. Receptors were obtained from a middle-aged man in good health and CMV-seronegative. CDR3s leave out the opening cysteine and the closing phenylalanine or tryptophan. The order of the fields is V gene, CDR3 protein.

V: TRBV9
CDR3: ASSDYSGSQETQY

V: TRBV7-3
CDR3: ASSFLPGQGSTEAF

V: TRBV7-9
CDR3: ASSPGPYQPQH

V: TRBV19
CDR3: ALNEQF

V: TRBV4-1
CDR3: ASMPRIGVKGYGYT

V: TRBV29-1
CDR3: SAVRDSPYEQY

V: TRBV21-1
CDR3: ASSTRGEQY

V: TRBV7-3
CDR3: ASSPSGGIPSEQY

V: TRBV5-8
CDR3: ASSREPYRVSEQY

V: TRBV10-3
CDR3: AISEIDRVGNQPQH

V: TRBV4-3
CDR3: ASSQERTSLNEQF

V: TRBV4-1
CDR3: ASSQVGATGEQY

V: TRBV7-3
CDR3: ASSLRTSGSEQF

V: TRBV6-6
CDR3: ASSYNVGGAKNIQY

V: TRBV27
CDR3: ASRKGTQGGYGYT

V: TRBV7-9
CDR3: ASSPYEKLF

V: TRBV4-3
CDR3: ASSREAGAANTGELF

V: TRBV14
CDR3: ASSPINGGEQY

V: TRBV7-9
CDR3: ASSQTSGRYNEQF

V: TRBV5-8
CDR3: ASSLRGWTGANVLT

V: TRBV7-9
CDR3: ASSSGQVVSSGANVLT

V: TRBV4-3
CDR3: ASSQFLAGVYNEQF

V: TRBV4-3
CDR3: ASSQVGTSGGYSGANVLT

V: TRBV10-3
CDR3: AISAGQGEVSTEAF

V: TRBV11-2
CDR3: ASSSLAGAGELF

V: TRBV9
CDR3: ASSVGGGQSSDIQY

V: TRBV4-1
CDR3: ASSQDTFSYEQY

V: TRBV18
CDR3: ASSPNNYEQY

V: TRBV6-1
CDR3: AIRDYTFYGYT

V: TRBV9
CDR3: ASSPGQDNQPQH

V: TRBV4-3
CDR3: ASSQGTGYSYEQY

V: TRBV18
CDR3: ASSPTPLAGGYNEQF

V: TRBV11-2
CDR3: ASSYSPSGEGNTQY

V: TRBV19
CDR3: ASSILERGNQPQH

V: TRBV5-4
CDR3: ASSISRTSGNNEQF

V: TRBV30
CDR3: AWNFFAKTYEQY

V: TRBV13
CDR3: ASSLNLAVDTQY

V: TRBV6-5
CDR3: ASSPTGIMNTEAF

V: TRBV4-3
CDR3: ASSQPGQRANVLT

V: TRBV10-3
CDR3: AISAGAGNQPQH

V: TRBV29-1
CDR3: SATTSGSAGGELF

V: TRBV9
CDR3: ASSVGEREGTYEQY

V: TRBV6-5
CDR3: ASRRQGEQY

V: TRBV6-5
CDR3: ASSSRGAYEQY

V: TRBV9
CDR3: ASSAYRGVNTEAF

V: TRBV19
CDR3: ASSDFAEAF

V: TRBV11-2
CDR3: ASSLEPTGGRGGELF

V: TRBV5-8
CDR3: ASSFLMSGANTGELF

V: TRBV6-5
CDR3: ASTYLAGGGNEQF

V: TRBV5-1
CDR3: ASSLDGRTTTDTQY

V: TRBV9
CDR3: ASSPDRGSWNTIY